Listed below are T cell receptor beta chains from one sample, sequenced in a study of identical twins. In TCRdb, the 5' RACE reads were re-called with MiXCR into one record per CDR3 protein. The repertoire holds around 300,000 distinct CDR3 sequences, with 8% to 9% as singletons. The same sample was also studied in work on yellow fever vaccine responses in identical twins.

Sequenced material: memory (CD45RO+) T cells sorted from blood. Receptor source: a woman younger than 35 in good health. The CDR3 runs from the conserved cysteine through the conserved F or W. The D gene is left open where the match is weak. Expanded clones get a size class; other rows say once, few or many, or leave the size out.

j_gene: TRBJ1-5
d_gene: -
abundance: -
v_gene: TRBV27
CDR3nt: TGTGCCAGCAGTTTGGGAAGTTACCCTGGGGCCCCTCAGCCCCAGCATTTT
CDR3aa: CASSLGSYPGAPQPQHF

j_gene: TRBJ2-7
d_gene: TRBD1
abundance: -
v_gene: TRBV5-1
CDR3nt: TGCGCCAGCAGCTTGGCCAAAGGGGGACAGGGGGCCTACGAGCAGTACTTC
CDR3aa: CASSLAKGGQGAYEQYF

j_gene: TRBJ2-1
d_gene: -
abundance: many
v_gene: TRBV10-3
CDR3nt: TGTGCCATCAGTGAGACAGCGCGCAATGAGCAGTTCTTC
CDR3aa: CAISETARNEQFF

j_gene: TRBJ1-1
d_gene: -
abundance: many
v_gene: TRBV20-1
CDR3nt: TGCAGTGCTAAGAACCAACGGGACACTGAAGCTTTCTTT
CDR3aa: CSAKNQRDTEAFF

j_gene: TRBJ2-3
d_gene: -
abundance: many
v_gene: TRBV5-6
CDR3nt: TGTGCCAGCAGCCCCCCCTTGACCTCGTCAGATACGCAGTATTTT
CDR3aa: CASSPPLTSSDTQYF

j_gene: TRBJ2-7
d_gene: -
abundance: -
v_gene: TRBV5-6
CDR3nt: TGTGCCAGCAGCTTGAGGGGGGGGGGCTCCTACGAGCAGTACTTC
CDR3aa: CASSLRGGGSYEQYF

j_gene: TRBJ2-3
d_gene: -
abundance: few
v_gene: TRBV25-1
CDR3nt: TGTGCCAGCAGTGAAACCCGACCGGGACACAACACAGATACGCAGTATTTT
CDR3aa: CASSETRPGHNTDTQYF

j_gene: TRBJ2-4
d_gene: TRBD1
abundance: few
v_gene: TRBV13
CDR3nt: TGTGCCAGCAGCAAGACAGGGGAATTAGCCAAAAACATTCAGTACTTC
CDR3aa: CASSKTGELAKNIQYF

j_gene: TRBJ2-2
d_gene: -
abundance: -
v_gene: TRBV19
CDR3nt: TGTGCCAGTAGTATCTTATACGGGGAGCTGTTTTTT
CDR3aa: CASSILYGELFF

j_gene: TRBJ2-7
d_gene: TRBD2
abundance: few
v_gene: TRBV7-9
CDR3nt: TGTGCCAGCAGCTTATTGGGTAGCGGGATAGCCTACGAGCAGTACTTC
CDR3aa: CASSLLGSGIAYEQYF

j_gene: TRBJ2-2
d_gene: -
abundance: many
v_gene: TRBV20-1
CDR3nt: TGCAGTGCTAGAGCGCCGTGGGTTGGTACGAACACCGGGGAGCTGTTTTTT
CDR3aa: CSARAPWVGTNTGELFF

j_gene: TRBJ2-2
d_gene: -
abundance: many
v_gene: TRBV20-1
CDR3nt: TGCAGTGCTAGGGGTTATGCTTCCGGGGAGCTGTTTTTT
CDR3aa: CSARGYASGELFF

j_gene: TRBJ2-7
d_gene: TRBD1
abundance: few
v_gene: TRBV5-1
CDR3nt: TGCGCCAGCAGCCCACAGGGACAGGGGAACGAGCAGTACTTC
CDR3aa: CASSPQGQGNEQYF

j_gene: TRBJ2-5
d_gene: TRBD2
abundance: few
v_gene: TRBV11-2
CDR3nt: TGTGCCAGCAGCGCCAGGGGACTAGGAACCCCTGGGGTCCAGTACTTC
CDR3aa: CASSARGLGTPGVQYF

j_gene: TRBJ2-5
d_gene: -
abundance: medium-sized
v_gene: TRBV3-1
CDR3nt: TGTGCCAGCAGCCAAGTCGTGGAGACCCAGTACTTC
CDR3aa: CASSQVVETQYF

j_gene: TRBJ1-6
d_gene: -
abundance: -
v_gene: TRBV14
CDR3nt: TGTGCCAGCAGCCGGAGACAGTATAATTCACCCCTCCACTTT
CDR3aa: CASSRRQYNSPLHF

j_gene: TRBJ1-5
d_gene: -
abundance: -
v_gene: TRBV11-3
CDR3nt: TGTGCCAGCAGCTTATGGGGTGGAGGAAATCAGCCCCAGCATTTT
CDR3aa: CASSLWGGGNQPQHF

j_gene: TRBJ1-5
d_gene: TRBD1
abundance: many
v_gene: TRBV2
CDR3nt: TGTGCCAGCAGTGAGGAGGGACAGGCGCCTACCCAGCATTTT
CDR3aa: CASSEEGQAPTQHF

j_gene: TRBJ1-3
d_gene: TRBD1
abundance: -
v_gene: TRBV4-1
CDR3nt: TGCGCCAGCAGCCAAGACCGTGGACAGGGGATTACTGGAAACACCATATATTTT
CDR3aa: CASSQDRGQGITGNTIYF

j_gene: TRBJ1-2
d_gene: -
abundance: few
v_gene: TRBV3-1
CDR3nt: TGTGCCAGCAGCCAAGAGGTACACCCCTTTGGCTACACCTTC
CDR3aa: CASSQEVHPFGYTF

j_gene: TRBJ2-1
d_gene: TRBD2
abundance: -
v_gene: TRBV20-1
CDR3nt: TGCTGTGCTAGGGGACTAGCGGGAGGGCCCTACAATGAGCAGTTCTTC
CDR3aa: CCARGLAGGPYNEQFF

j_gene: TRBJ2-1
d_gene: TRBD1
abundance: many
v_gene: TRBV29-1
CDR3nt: TGCAGCGTTGAAGGTAGATGGGACAGCAATAAATTC
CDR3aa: CSVEGRWDSNKF

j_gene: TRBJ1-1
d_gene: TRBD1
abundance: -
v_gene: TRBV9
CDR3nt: TGTGCCAGCGGAATTGGGACAGGCTTAAACACTGAAGCTTTCTTT
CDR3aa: CASGIGTGLNTEAFF

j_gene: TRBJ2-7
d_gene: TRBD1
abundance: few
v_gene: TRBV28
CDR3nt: TGTGCCAGCAGTTTAACGGGACAGCTCTACGAGCAGTACTTC
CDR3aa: CASSLTGQLYEQYF

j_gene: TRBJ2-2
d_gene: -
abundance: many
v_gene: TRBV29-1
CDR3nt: TGCAGCGTTCCAACGAACACCGGGGAGCTGTTTTTT
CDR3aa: CSVPTNTGELFF

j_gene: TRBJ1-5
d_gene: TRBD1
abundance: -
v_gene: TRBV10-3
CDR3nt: TGTGCCATCAGTGGGGACAGGGTGATTCAGCCCCAGCATTTT
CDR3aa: CAISGDRVIQPQHF